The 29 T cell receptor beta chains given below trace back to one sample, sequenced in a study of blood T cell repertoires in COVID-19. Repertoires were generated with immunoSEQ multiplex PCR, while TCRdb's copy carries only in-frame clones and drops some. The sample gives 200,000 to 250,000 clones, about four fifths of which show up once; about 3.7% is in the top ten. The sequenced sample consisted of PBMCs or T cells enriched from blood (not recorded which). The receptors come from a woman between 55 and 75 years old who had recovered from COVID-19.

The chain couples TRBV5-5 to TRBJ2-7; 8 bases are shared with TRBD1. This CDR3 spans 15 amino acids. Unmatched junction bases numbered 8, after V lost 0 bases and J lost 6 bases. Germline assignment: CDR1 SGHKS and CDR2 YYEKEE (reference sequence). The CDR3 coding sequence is TGTGCCAGCAGCTTGGGCCTCAGGGGGCACCTCGAGCAGTACTTC. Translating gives CASSLGLRGHLEQYF. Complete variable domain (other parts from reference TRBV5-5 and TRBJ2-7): DAGVTQSPTHLIKTRGQQVTLRCSPISGHKSVSWYQQVLGQGPQFIFQYYEKEERGRGNFPDRFSARQFPNYSSELNVNALLLGDSALYLCASSLGLRGHLEQYFGPGTRLTVT.

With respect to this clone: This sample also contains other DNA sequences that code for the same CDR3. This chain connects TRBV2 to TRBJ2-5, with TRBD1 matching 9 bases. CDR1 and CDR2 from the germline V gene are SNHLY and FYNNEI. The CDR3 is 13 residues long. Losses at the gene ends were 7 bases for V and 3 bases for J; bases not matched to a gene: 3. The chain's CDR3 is CASTRDREETQYF. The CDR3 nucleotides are TGTGCCAGCACCCGGGACAGGGAAGAGACCCAGTACTTC.

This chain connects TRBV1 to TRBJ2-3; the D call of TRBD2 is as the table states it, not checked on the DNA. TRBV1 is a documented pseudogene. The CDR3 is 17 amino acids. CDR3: CTSSQVWLAGCTDTQYF. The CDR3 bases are TGCACCAGCAGCCAAGTTTGGCTAGCGGGATGCACAGATACGCAGTATTTT.

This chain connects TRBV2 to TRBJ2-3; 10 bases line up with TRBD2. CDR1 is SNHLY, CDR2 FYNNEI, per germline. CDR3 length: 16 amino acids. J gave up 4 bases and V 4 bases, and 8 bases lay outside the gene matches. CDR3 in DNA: TGTGCCAGCAGTGTAACGAGCGGGGGGGCCGCAGATACGCAGTATTTT. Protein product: CASSVTSGGAADTQYF.

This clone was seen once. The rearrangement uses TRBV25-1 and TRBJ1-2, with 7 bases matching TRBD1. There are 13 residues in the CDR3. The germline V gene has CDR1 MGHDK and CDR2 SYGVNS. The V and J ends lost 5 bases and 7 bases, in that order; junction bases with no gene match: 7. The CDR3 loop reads CASSSTGYGGYTF. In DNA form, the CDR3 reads TGTGCCAGCAGTTCGACAGGGTATGGTGGCTACACCTTC.

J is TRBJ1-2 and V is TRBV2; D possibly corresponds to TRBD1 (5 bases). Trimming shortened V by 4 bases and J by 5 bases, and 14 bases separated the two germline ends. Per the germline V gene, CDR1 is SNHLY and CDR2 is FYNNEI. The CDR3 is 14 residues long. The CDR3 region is CASSGGQGGYGYTF. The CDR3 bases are TGTGCCAGCAGTGGGGGTCAGGGAGGATATGGCTACACCTTC.

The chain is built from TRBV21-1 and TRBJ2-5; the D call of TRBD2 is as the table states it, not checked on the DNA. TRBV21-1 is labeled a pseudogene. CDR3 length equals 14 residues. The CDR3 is CASSGARGEETQYF. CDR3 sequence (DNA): TGTGCCAGCAGCGGGGCTCGGGGGGAAGAGACCCAGTACTTC.

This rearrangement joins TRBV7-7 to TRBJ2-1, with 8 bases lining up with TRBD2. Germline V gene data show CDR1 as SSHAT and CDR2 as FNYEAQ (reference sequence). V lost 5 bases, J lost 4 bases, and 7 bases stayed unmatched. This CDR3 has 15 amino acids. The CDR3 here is CASSPEASGYNEQFF. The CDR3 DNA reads TGTGCCAGCAGCCCAGAGGCTAGCGGGTACAATGAGCAGTTCTTC.

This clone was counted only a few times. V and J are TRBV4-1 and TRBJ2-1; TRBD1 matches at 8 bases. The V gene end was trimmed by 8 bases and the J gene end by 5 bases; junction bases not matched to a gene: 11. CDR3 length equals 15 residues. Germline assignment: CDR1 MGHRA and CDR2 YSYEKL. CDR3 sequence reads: CASGLQGGVDNEQFF. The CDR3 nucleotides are TGCGCCAGCGGACTACAGGGGGGCGTGGACAATGAGCAGTTCTTC.

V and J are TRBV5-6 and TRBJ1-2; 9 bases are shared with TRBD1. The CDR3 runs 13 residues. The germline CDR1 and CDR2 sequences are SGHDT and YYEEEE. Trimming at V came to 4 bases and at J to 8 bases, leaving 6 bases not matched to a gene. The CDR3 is CASSPLDRGGYTF. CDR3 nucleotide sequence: TGTGCCAGCAGCCCCCTGGACAGGGGAGGCTACACCTTC.

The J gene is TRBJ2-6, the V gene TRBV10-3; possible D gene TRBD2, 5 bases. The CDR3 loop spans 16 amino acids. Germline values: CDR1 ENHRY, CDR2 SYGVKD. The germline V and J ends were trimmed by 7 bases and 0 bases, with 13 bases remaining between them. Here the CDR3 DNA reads TGTGCCATCAAGGACTCAATCCTCTCTGGGGCCAACGTCCTGACTTTC. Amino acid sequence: CAIKDSILSGANVLTF.

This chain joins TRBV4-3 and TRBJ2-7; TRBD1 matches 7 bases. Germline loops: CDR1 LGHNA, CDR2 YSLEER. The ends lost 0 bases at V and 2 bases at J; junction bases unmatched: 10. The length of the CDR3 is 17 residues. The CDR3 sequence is CASSQDSYMGQTYEQYF. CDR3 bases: TGCGCCAGCAGCCAAGATTCTTATATGGGACAGACCTACGAGCAGTACTTC.

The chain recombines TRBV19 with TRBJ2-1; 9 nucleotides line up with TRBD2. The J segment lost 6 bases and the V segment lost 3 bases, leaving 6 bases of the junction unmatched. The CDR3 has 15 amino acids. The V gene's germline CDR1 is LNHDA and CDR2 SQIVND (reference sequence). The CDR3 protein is CASSMLAGPSNEQFF. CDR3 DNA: TGTGCCAGTAGTATGCTAGCGGGGCCTTCCAATGAGCAGTTCTTC.

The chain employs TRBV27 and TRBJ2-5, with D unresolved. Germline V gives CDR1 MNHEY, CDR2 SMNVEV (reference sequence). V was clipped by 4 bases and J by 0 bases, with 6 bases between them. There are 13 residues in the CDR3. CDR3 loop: CASSSSYQETQYF. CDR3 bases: TGTGCCAGCAGTTCCTCGTACCAAGAGACCCAGTACTTC.

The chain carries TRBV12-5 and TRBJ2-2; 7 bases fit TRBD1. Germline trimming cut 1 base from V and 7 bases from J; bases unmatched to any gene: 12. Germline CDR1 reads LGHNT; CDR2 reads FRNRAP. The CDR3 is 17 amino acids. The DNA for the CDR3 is TGTGCTAGTGGTTTGGGAATAGCGAGGGGGCAGGACGGGGAGCTGTTTTTT. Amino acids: CASGLGIARGQDGELFF.

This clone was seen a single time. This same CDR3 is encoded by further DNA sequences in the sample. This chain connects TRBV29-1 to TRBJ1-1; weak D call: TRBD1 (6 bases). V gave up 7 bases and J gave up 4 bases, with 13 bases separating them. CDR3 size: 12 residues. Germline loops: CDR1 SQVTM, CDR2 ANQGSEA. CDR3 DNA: TGCAGCGGGCTTGGGGGGGCCACTGAAGCTTTCTTT. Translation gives CSGLGGATEAFF.

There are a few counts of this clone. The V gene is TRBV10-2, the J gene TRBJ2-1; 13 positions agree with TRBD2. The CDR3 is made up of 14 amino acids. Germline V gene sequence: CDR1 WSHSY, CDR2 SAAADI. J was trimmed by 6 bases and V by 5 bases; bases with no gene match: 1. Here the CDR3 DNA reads TGCGCCAGCAGTTGGACTAGCGGGGGCAATGAGCAGTTCTTC. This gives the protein CASSWTSGGNEQFF.

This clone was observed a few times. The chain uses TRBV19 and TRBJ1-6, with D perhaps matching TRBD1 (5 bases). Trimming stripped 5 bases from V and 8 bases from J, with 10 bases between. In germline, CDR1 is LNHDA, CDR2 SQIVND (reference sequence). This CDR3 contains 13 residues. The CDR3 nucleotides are TGTGCCAGTAGTTCTGGGGCTGATTCACCCCTCCACTTT. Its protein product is CASSSGADSPLHF.

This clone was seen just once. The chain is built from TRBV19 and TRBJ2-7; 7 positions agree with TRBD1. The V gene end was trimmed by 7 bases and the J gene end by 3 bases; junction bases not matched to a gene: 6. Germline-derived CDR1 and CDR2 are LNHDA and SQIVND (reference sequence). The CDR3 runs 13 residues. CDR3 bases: TGTGCCAGTAAAGAACAGGGGCACTACGAGCAGTACTTC. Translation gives CASKEQGHYEQYF.

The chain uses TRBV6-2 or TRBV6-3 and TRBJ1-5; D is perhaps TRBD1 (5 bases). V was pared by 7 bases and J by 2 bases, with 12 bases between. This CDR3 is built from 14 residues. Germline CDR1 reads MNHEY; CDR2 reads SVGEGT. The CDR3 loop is CASTPGGGNQPQHF. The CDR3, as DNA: TGTGCCAGCACCCCGGGAGGGGGCAATCAGCCCCAGCATTTT.

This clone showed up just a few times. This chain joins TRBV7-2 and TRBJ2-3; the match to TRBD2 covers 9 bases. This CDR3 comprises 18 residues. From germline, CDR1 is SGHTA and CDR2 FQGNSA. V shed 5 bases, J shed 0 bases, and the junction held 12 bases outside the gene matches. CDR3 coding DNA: TGTGCCAGCAGCAAACGGAACATAGCGGGGGTGAGCACAGATACGCAGTATTTT. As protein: CASSKRNIAGVSTDTQYF.

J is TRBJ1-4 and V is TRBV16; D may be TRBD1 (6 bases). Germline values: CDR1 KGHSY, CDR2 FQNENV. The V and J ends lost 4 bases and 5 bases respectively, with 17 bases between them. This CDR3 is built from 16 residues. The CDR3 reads CASSPMLDRRNEKLFF. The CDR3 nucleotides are TGTGCCAGCAGCCCAATGCTGGACAGAAGAAATGAAAAACTGTTTTTT.

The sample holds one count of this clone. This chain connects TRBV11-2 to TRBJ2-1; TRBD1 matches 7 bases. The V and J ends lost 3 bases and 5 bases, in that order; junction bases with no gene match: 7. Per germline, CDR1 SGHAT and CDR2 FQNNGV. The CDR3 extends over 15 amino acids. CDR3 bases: TGTGCCAGCAGCTTGGTTGGGACAGCACACAATGAGCAGTTCTTC. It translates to CASSLVGTAHNEQFF.

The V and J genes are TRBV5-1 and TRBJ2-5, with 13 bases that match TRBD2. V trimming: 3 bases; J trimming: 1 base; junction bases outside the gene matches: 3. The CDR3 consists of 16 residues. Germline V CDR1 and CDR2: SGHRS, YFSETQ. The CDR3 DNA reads TGCGCCAGCAGCTGGGGGACTAGCGGGGTCCAAGAGACCCAGTACTTC. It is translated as CASSWGTSGVQETQYF. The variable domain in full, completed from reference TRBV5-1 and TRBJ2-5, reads KAGVTQTPRYLIKTRGQQVTLSCSPISGHRSVSWYQQTPGQGLQFLFEYFSETQRNKGNFPGRFSGRQFSNSRSEMNVSTLELGDSALYLCASSWGTSGVQETQYFGPGTRLLVL.

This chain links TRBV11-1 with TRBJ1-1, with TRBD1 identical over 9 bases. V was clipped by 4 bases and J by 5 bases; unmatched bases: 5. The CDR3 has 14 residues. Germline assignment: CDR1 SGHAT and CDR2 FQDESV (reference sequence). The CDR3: CASSYGQGRTEAFF. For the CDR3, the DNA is TGTGCCAGCAGCTACGGACAGGGGAGAACTGAAGCTTTCTTT.

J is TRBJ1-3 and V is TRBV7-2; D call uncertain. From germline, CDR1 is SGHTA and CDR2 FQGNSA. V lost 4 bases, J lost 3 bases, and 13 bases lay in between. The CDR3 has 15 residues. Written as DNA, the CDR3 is TGTGCCAGCAGCTCCCAGCGGGGTGGTGGAAACACCATATATTTT. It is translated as CASSSQRGGGNTIYF.

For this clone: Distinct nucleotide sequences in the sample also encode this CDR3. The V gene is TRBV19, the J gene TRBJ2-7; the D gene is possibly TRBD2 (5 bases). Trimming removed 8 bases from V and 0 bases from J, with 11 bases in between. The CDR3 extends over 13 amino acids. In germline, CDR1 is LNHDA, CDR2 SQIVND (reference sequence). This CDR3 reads CASSIATSYEQYF. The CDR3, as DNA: TGTGCCAGTTCGATAGCGACCTCCTACGAGCAGTACTTC.

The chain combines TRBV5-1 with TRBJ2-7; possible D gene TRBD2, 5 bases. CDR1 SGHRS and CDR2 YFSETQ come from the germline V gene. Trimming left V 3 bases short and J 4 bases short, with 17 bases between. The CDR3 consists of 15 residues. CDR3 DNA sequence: TGCGCCAGCAGCTCTCAAGCGGATACCTCTTACGAGCAGTACTTC. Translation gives CASSSQADTSYEQYF.

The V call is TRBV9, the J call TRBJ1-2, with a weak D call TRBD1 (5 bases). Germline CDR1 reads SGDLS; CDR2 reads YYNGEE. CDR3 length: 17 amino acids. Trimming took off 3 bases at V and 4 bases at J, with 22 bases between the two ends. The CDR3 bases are TGTGCCAGCAGCGAGCCTCTGACAAGGGCAGGGCCCTATGGCTACACCTTC. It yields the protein CASSEPLTRAGPYGYTF.